Listed below are T cell receptor beta chains from one sample, sequenced in a study of T-cell reconstitution after alpha-beta-depleted transplantation in children. TCRdb reprocessed the PCR reads with MiXCR, giving one entry per CDR3 protein. The table has about 830,000 distinct CDR3 sequences, 16% seen once; the top ten hold around 4.5%. The sample here was PBMCs, mostly from graft donor cells, taken 360 days after TCRalphabeta/CD19-depleted stem cell transplant. The receptors here all came from a male patient younger than 18 who had a stem cell transplant for acute lymphoblastic leukemia, so the T cells may come from the graft donor. Each CDR3 is given with its conserved first and last residue. The D gene is left open where the match is weak. Clone size is not always given. Where it is, it says once, few, many or a class for expanded clones.

clone size	D gene	V gene	J gene	CDR3 protein	CDR3 DNA
.	.	TRBV11-2	TRBJ2-5	CASSLVLGADQETQYF	TGTGCCAGCAGCTTAGTATTAGGAGCGGACCAAGAGACCCAGTACTTC
many	.	TRBV27	TRBJ1-2	CASSQRPPQARYGYTF	TGTGCCAGCAGTCAACGTCCCCCACAGGCTCGATATGGCTACACCTTC
.	TRBD1	TRBV29-1	TRBJ2-3	CSVAGTGDRDTQYF	TGCAGCGTTGCCGGAACCGGGGACAGGGATACGCAGTATTTT
.	.	TRBV10-1	TRBJ2-1	CASGKRAPGEQFF	TGCGCCAGTGGCAAGCGGGCCCCCGGCGAGCAGTTCTTC
.	.	TRBV5-1	TRBJ1-3	CASSLVSTLSGNTIYF	TGCGCCAGCAGCTTAGTAAGCACTCTCTCTGGAAACACCATATATTTT
few	.	TRBV29-1	TRBJ2-2	CSVLGTGPFRELFF	TGCAGCGTCCTGGGGACTGGCCCATTCCGGGAGCTGTTTTTT
.	TRBD2	TRBV7-2	TRBJ2-1	CASSLALAGGSYNEQFF	TGTGCCAGCAGCTTAGCTCTAGCGGGAGGTTCCTACAATGAGCAGTTCTTC
.	TRBD1	TRBV27	TRBJ1-5	CASRGTGGYQPQHF	TGTGCCAGCAGGGGGACAGGGGGCTATCAGCCCCAGCATTTT
few	.	TRBV7-9	TRBJ2-7	CASSAVGPSYEQYF	TGTGCCAGCAGCGCCGTAGGACCAAGCTACGAGCAGTACTTC
.	.	TRBV7-6	TRBJ2-7	CASSLARGEYEQYF	TGTGCCAGCAGCCTCGCTAGAGGCGAATACGAGCAGTACTTC